Presented here are 10 T cell receptor beta chains from one specimen sequenced in a study of cytomegalovirus exposure and HLA in healthy donors. The protocol was immunoSEQ multiplex PCR, while the TCRdb copy is restricted to in-frame clones and leaves out a portion. The sample lists under 300,000 clones; almost 90% were seen once. Specimen: PBMCs. These receptors were collected from a woman under 30 in good health and CMV-seronegative.

The rearrangement joins TRBV28 to TRBJ1-1, with D uncertain. The CDR3 is 12 amino acids. CDR1 and CDR2 from the germline V gene are MDHEN and SYDVKM. V was cut by 5 bases and J by 11 bases, with 15 bases left in between. In DNA form, the CDR3 reads TGTGCCAGCAGTCCTGACAACTCTGCCGCTTTCTTT. This translates into CASSPDNSAAFF.

The chain combines TRBV7-2 with TRBJ2-3; TRBD2 matches 8 bases. V lost 6 bases and J lost 0; bases outside the gene matches: 5. Germline CDR1 SGHTA, CDR2 FQGNSA. The CDR3 runs 15 residues. The CDR3 region has the DNA TGTGCCAGCAGGCCGGGACTAGTCAGCACAGATACGCAGTATTTT. Protein: CASRPGLVSTDTQYF.

The table lists this clone with a few counts. The chain is built from TRBV14 and TRBJ1-2; 9 nucleotides agree with TRBD1. The length of the CDR3 is 16 residues. Germline V gene lookup returns CDR1 SGHDN and CDR2 FVKESK. With V trimmed by 4 bases and J by 5 bases, 11 bases remained unmatched. The CDR3 protein is CASSLLGQGPGYGYTF. Here the CDR3 DNA reads TGTGCCAGCAGCCTTTTGGGACAGGGACCGGGGTATGGCTACACCTTC.

This clone appeared a single time. The CDR3 loop reads CASSPGLAGGAQYF. CDR3 nucleotide sequence: TGCGCCAGCAGCCCAGGCCTAGCGGGGGGCGCGCAGTATTTT. The chain has TRBV4-1 and TRBJ2-3, with 11 bases matching TRBD2. Germline V gives CDR1 MGHRA, CDR2 YSYEKL. Trimming cost V 4 bases and J 10 bases; bases outside gene matches: 7. This CDR3 has 14 amino acids.

The chain has TRBV10-3 and TRBJ2-7; 7 bases align to TRBD1. The CDR3 contains 17 residues. Unmatched junction bases numbered 15, after V lost 3 bases and J lost 4 bases. The germline V gene encodes CDR1 ENHRY and CDR2 SYGVKD. CDR3 sequence reads: CAISDPSRAGGVYEQYF. Here the CDR3 DNA reads TGTGCCATCAGTGATCCGTCGCGGGCAGGGGGAGTTTACGAGCAGTACTTC.

The chain uses TRBV7-2 and TRBJ2-7; D remains ambiguous. CDR1 SGHTA and CDR2 FQGNSA come from the germline V gene. Deletions cut 4 bases from V and 3 bases from J, with 4 bases between. The CDR3 runs 11 residues. CDR3 DNA sequence: TGTGCCAGCAGCTCCAACTACGAGCAGTACTTC. Translation gives CASSSNYEQYF.

This clone was observed at least ten times. V and J are TRBV6-1 and TRBJ2-7; maybe TRBD2 (7 bases). V lost 2 bases and J 6 bases, leaving 20 bases between the germline ends. The germline V gene has CDR1 MNHNS and CDR2 SASEGT. This CDR3 has 16 residues. Written as DNA, the CDR3 is TGTGCCAGCAGTGAATATGGGGGGGGCGCCGGAAGCGAGCAGTACTTC. Residues: CASSEYGGGAGSEQYF.

The chain employs TRBV9 and TRBJ1-2; D might be TRBD1 (6 bases). Germline lookup yields CDR1 SGDLS and CDR2 YYNGEE. Trimming shortened V by 3 bases and J by 4 bases, and 19 bases separated the two germline ends. CDR3 size: 16 residues. This CDR3 reads CASSAQPGQLLYGYTF. The CDR3 DNA follows: TGTGCCAGCAGCGCACAACCAGGACAGTTGCTCTATGGCTACACCTTC. Filled out from reference TRBV9 and TRBJ1-2, the complete variable domain reads DSGVTQTPKHLITATGQRVTLRCSPRSGDLSVYWYQQSLDQGLQFLIQYYNGEERAKGNILERFSAQQFPDLHSELNLSSLELGDSALYFCASSAQPGQLLYGYTFGSGTRLTVV.

The chain couples TRBV6-5 to TRBJ1-4, with unresolved D. The CDR3 is 14 amino acids. Trimming took 2 bases from V and 7 from J, leaving 11 bases between them. Germline V lookup: CDR1 MNHEY, CDR2 SVGAGI. CDR3 protein: CASSYSQAGEKLFF. The CDR3 DNA reads TGTGCCAGCAGTTACAGTCAGGCGGGTGAAAAACTGTTTTTT.

The gene calls are TRBV7-3 and TRBJ2-1, with D unclear. The CDR3 is made up of 13 amino acids. Trimming stripped 0 bases from V and 7 bases from J, with 7 bases between. The germline CDR1 and CDR2 sequences are SGHTA and FQGTGA. CDR3 residues: CASSLTFGNEQFF. The CDR3 coding sequence is TGTGCCAGCAGCTTAACGTTCGGGAATGAGCAGTTCTTC.